A selection of T cell receptor beta chains follows, all from one sample in a study of T cells in Graves' hyperthyroidism and ophthalmopathy. Each CDR3 protein gets one entry after TCRdb re-called the multiplex PCR reads with MiXCR. Here the sample spans around 800,000 distinct CDR3 sequences, around 39% being singletons. Sequencing input: blood. These receptors were obtained from a man younger than 30 with Graves' hyperthyroidism. Both conserved end residues are part of each CDR3. A D gene is named only where the DNA matches it firmly. Clone size is stated in some rows and not others, as once, few, many or a class when expanded.

j_call v_call clone_size d_call cdr3_aa cdr3_nt
TRBJ2-7 TRBV7-9 many NA CASSFGGGLREQYF TGTGCCAGCAGCTTCGGAGGGGGCCTGAGAGAGCAGTACTTC
TRBJ2-5 TRBV2 few TRBD2 CASGGLAGVETQYF TGTGCCAGCGGCGGACTAGCGGGTGTGGAGACCCAGTACTTC
TRBJ2-7 TRBV5-4 few NA CASSSRTDPSYEQYF TGTGCCAGCAGCTCCAGGACAGATCCCTCCTACGAGCAGTACTTC
TRBJ2-6 TRBV5-1 few NA CASSMRAGANVLTF TGCGCCAGCAGCATGCGGGCTGGGGCCAACGTCCTGACTTTC
TRBJ2-7 TRBV7-8 NA TRBD2 CASSLVAGGSSYEQYF TGTGCCAGCAGCTTAGTAGCGGGGGGGAGCTCCTACGAGCAGTACTTC
TRBJ2-7 TRBV15 NA NA CATSRGRALVEQRYEQYF TGTGCCACCAGCAGAGGCAGGGCTTTGGTGGAACAAAGATACGAGCAGTACTTC
TRBJ2-7 TRBV7-2 NA TRBD1 CASSVTGQVNFYEQYF TGTGCCAGCAGCGTAACGGGACAGGTTAACTTCTACGAGCAGTACTTC
TRBJ2-2 TRBV7-3 NA NA CASSPNALTGELFF TGTGCCAGCAGCCCGAACGCCCTCACCGGGGAGCTGTTTTTT
TRBJ1-6 TRBV19 NA NA CASPGGFYNSPLHF TGTGCCTCCCCGGGAGGCTTCTATAATTCACCCCTCCACTTT
TRBJ2-5 TRBV7-2 NA NA CASSLRTLETQYF TGTGCCAGCAGCTTGCGGACATTGGAGACCCAGTACTTC
TRBJ1-6 TRBV7-9 NA NA CASSPYEGPNSPLHF TGTGCCAGCAGCCCCTACGAGGGGCCGAATTCACCCCTCCACTTT